These 15 T cell receptor beta chains came from one sample sequenced in a study of long-term antiretroviral therapy in people with HIV. The run of the v3.0 immunoSEQ assay was at survey level. The repertoire was sequenced with immunoSEQ multiplex PCR; TCRdb's copy has only in-frame clones and lacks some. In the table there are roughly 7,100 clones, almost 75% of which are singletons. The sample here was unsorted PBMCs, taken 0.2 years after starting antiretroviral therapy. The receptors were sampled from a man aged 35-49 years with HIV.

The DNA for the CDR3 is TGTGCCAGCGGAACGCTAGAGAGTTCACCCCTCCACTTT. Translation gives CASGTLESSPLHF. The chain recombines TRBV7-8 with TRBJ1-6; D ambiguous. Germline CDR1 SGHVS, CDR2 FQNEAQ. CDR3 size: 13 residues. Trimming shortened V by 8 bases and J by 9 bases, and 14 bases separated the two germline ends.

V usage is TRBV6-5 and J usage is TRBJ1-4, with D hard to call. Per the germline V gene, CDR1 is MNHEY and CDR2 is SVGAGI. Trimming pared 6 bases from V and 4 bases from J, leaving 12 bases between. The CDR3 spans 14 residues. DNA of the CDR3: TGTGCCAGCAGCCTAACAGCCTTTAATGAAAAACTGTTTTTT. It specifies CASSLTAFNEKLFF.

The chain links TRBV27 to TRBJ2-7; possibly TRBD1 for D (5 bases). In germline, CDR1 is MNHEY, CDR2 SMNVEV (reference sequence). V shed 2 bases and J shed 2 bases, with 7 bases lying between them. The CDR3 has 13 amino acids. The CDR3 sequence is CASSLAGTYEQYF. The CDR3 nucleotides read TGTGCCAGCAGTTTAGCAGGGACCTACGAGCAGTACTTC.

This clone was detected a few times. The chain has TRBV11-3 and TRBJ1-6; TRBD1 is a possible D gene (6 bases). Germline V gene lookup returns CDR1 SGHNT and CDR2 YENEEA. Trimming took 4 bases from V and 10 from J, leaving 11 bases between them. This CDR3 spans 13 amino acids. Written as DNA, the CDR3 is TGTGCCAGCAGCTCCGAGGGGGTATCACCCCTCCACTTT. This sequence encodes CASSSEGVSPLHF.

The chain is built from TRBV7-8 and TRBJ1-1; D ambiguous. This CDR3 has 14 amino acids. The V gene lost 1 base and the J gene lost 7 bases, with 13 bases spanning the gap. Per the germline V gene, CDR1 is SGHVS and CDR2 is FQNEAQ. The CDR3 spells CASSLGSIRLEAFF. CDR3 DNA: TGTGCCAGCAGCTTAGGGTCGATACGGCTTGAAGCTTTCTTT.

The chain combines TRBV27 with TRBJ1-1; 8 positions match TRBD1. This CDR3 has 14 amino acids. The J segment lost 3 bases and the V segment lost 6 bases, leaving 6 bases of the junction unmatched. Germline-derived CDR1 and CDR2 are MNHEY and SMNVEV (reference sequence). The CDR3 spells CASSRQGWDTEAFF. The CDR3 nucleotides read TGTGCCAGCAGCCGACAGGGGTGGGACACTGAAGCTTTCTTT.

The V and J genes are TRBV29-1 and TRBJ2-4; TRBD1 matches at 10 bases. The CDR3 covers 16 residues. V dropped 6 bases and J dropped 6; count of bases not matched to a gene: 14. CDR1 and CDR2 from the germline V gene are SQVTM and ANQGSEA. In DNA, the CDR3 is TGCAGCGTCAGGCCGGGACAGGGGACAGGCAGAAACATTCAGTACTTC. It yields the protein CSVRPGQGTGRNIQYF.

The chain is built from TRBV6-1 and TRBJ1-2; 7 bases fit TRBD1. Per germline, CDR1 MNHNS and CDR2 SASEGT. After removal of 1 base from V and 3 bases from J, the junction contained 5 bases not matched to a gene. This CDR3 contains 15 residues. CDR3 amino acids: CASSEGGQSDYGYTF. CDR3 nucleotides: TGTGCCAGCAGTGAAGGGGGACAGAGCGACTATGGCTACACCTTC.

The chain uses TRBV5-5 and TRBJ2-7; TRBD2 might be the D (6 bases). There are 15 residues in the CDR3. V was trimmed by 0 bases and J by 2 bases, leaving 12 bases between them. CDR1 is SGHKS, CDR2 YYEKEE, per germline (reference sequence). In nucleotides, the CDR3 is TGTGCCAGCAGCTTGGCCCCGGGGGTCCCCTACGAGCAGTACTTC. It encodes CASSLAPGVPYEQYF.

This chain connects TRBV2 to TRBJ2-1; D is unresolved. The germline V gene has CDR1 SNHLY and CDR2 FYNNEI. The V and J ends lost 7 bases and 4 bases respectively, with 17 bases between them. This CDR3 has 15 residues. The CDR3 here is CASTELTVSYNEQFF. The CDR3 DNA reads TGTGCCAGCACCGAACTAACAGTCTCGTACAATGAGCAGTTCTTC.

The chain combines TRBV13 with TRBJ2-7; 10 nucleotides line up with TRBD1. The CDR3 covers 16 residues. V lost 4 bases and J lost 3; bases outside the gene matches: 9. The germline V gene encodes CDR1 PRHDT and CDR2 FYEKMQ (reference sequence). The CDR3 coding sequence is TGTGCCAGCAGCTGGTCCGGGACAGGGGCTCACTACGAGCAGTACTTC. Residues: CASSWSGTGAHYEQYF.

The rearrangement uses TRBV5-6 and TRBJ1-2, with 7 nucleotides matching TRBD1. Germline V lookup: CDR1 SGHDT, CDR2 YYEEEE. V lost 7 bases and J lost 7; bases outside the gene matches: 13. This CDR3 spans 14 amino acids. Here the CDR3 DNA reads TGTGCCAGCGGATTCGGACAGGCGGACGGTGGCTACACCTTC. This gives the protein CASGFGQADGGYTF.

In this sample, this clone turned up once. J is TRBJ1-1 and V is TRBV14, with D possibly matching TRBD1 (6 bases). Trimming took 5 bases from V and 4 from J, leaving 11 bases between them. The CDR3 runs to 13 residues. From germline, CDR1 is SGHDN and CDR2 FVKESK. The CDR3 here is CASSYTRGTEAFF. CDR3 bases: TGTGCCAGCAGCTACACCAGGGGCACTGAAGCTTTCTTT.

The J gene is TRBJ2-3, the V gene TRBV27; D is unclear. CDR3 length: 15 amino acids. Germline CDR1 MNHEY, CDR2 SMNVEV (reference sequence). The V end was cut by 2 bases, the J end by 3 bases, with 12 bases between. This CDR3 reads CASSLPKHLTDTQYF. The CDR3 nucleotides are TGTGCCAGCAGTTTACCGAAGCATTTGACAGATACGCAGTATTTT.

V usage is TRBV6-6 and J usage is TRBJ2-1; 9 bases align to TRBD1. Germline V gene sequence: CDR1 MNHNY, CDR2 SVGAGI (reference sequence). The CDR3 length is 14 residues. Trimming removed 2 bases from V and 8 bases from J; junction bases left unmatched: 4. The CDR3 is CASSYPGQGHEQFF. CDR3 sequence (DNA): TGTGCCAGCAGTTACCCGGGACAGGGCCATGAGCAGTTCTTC.